This TCR beta chain derives from a study of T cells after posttransplantation cyclophosphamide. Remarks on this clone: Antigen unknown.

Study observations and caveats: Donor-recipient repertoire similarity was low at 1-2 months, rising over year one.

Only in-frame clones appear in the TCRdb table, and some are missing; sequencing was by immunoSEQ multiplex PCR. Among roughly 4,800 clones listed, approximately 73% were seen once. Controls had myeloablative marrow grafts with methotrexate and calcineurin inhibitor, sampled at 1 year. Germline CDR1 and CDR2: SGHVS and FQNEAQ. V dropped 5 bases and J dropped 6; count of bases not matched to a gene: 7. The CDR3 has 14 residues. Material: PBMCs, obtained around 320 days after allogeneic stem cell transplant with calcineurin inhibitor and methotrexate. The TCR originated in a female patient aged 50 to 65 who received an allogeneic stem cell transplant from an unrelated donor, was CMV-positive, and had acute and chronic GVHD. Part of the T cell pool may stem from the graft donor. The chain employs TRBV7-8 and TRBJ1-2, with 9 bases matching TRBD1. CDR3 region: CASSERDRVNGYTF. The CDR3 DNA follows: TGTGCCAGCAGCGAACGGGACAGGGTAAATGGCTACACCTTC.